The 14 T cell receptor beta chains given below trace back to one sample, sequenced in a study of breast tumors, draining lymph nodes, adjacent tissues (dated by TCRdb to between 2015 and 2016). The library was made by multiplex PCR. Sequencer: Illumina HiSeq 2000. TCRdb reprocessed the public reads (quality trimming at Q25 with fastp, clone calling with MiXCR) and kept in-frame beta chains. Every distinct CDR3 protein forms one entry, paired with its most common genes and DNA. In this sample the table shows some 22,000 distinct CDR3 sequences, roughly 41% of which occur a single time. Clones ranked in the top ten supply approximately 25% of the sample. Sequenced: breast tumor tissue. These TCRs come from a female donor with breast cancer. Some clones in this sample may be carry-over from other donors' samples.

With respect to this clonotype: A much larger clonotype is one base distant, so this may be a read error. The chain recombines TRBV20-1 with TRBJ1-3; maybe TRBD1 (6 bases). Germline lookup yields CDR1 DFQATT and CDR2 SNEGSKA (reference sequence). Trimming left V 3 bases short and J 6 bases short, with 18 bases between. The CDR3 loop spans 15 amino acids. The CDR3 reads CSASGGGAKANTIYF. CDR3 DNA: TGCAGTGCTAGCGGTGGGGGGGCGAAAGCAAACACCATATATTTT.

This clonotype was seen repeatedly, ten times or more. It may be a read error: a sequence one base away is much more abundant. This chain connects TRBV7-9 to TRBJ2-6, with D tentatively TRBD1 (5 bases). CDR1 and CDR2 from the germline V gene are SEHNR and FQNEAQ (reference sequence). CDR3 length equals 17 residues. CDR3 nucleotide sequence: TGTGCCAGCAGCTTAAAAGAATGGTTCTCTGGGGCCAACCTCCTGACTTTC. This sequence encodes CASSLKEWFSGANLLTF.

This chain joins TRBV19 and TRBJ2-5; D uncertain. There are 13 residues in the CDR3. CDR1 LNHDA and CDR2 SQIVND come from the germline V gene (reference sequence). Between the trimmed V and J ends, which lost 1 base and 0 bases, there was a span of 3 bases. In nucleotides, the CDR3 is TGTGCCAGTAGTATAGCCTACCAAGAGACCCAGTACTTC. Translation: CASSIAYQETQYF.

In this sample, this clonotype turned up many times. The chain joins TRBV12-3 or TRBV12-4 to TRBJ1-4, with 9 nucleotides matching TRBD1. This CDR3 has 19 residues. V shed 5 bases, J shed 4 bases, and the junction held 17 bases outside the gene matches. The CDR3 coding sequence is TGTGCCAGCAGTCGTTTGCCCCGCGGGACAGGGCGAGATAATGAAAAACTGTTTTTT. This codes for CASSRLPRGTGRDNEKLFF.

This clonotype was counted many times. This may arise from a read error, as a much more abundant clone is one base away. CDR3 protein: CASSFLTAVSNEQYF. As DNA, the CDR3 is TGTGCCAGCAGTTTCTTGACAGCTGTGAGCAACGAGCAGTACTTC. The J gene is TRBJ2-7, the V gene TRBV12-3 or TRBV12-4, with D maybe TRBD1 (5 bases). The CDR3 contains 15 residues. With 3 bases removed from V and 5 bases from J, the gap between germline ends came to 17 bases.

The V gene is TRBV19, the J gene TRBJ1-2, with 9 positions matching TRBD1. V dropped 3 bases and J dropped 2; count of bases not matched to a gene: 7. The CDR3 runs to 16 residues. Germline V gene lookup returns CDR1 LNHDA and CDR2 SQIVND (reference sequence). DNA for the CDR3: TGTGCCAGTAGTATCCTACAGGGGGCTAAGAACTATGGCTACACCTTC. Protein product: CASSILQGAKNYGYTF. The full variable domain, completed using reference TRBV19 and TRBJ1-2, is DGGITQSPKYLFRKEGQNVTLSCEQNLNHDAMYWYRQDPGQGLRLIYYSQIVNDFQKGDIAEGYSVSREKKESFPLTVTSAQKNPTAFYLCASSILQGAKNYGYTFGSGTRLTVV.

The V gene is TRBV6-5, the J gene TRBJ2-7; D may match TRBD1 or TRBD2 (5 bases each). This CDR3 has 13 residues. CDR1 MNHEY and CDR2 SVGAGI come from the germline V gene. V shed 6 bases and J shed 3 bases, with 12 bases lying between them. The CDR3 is CASSIRDGYEQYF. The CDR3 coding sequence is TGTGCCAGCAGCATAAGGGACGGCTACGAGCAGTACTTC.

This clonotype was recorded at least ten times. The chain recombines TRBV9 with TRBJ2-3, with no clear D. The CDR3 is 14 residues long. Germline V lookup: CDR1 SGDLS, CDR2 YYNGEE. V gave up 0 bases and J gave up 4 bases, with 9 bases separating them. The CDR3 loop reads CASSVGGVADTQYF. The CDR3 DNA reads TGTGCCAGCAGCGTAGGCGGAGTTGCAGATACGCAGTATTTT.

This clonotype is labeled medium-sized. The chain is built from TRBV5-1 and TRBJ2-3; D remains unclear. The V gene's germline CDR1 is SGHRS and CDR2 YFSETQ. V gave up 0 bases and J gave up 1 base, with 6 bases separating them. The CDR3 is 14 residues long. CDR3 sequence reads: CASSLDWGTDTQYF. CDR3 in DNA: TGCGCCAGCAGCTTGGATTGGGGCACAGATACGCAGTATTTT.

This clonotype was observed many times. The CDR3 reads CASSNLTGYTF. The CDR3 region has the DNA TGTGCCAGTAGTAATCTAACCGGCTACACCTTC. The chain combines TRBV19 with TRBJ1-2; D gene uncertain. V was clipped by 4 bases and J by 8 bases, with 8 bases between them. Germline V gene lookup returns CDR1 LNHDA and CDR2 SQIVND (reference sequence). The CDR3 is 11 residues long.

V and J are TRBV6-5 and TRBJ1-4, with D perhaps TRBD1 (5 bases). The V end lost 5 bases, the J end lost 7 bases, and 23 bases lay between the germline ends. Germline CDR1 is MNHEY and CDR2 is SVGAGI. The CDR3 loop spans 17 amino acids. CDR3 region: CASSQDPPGGMTEKLFF. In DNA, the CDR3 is TGTGCCAGCAGTCAGGACCCCCCGGGGGGAATGACTGAAAAACTGTTTTTT.

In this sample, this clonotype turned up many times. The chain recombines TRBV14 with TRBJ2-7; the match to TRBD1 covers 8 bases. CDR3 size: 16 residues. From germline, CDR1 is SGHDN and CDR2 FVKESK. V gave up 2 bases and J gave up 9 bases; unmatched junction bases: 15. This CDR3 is CASSQFSGQALRGQYF. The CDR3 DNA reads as TGTGCCAGCAGCCAATTTTCGGGACAGGCTTTACGTGGGCAGTACTTC.

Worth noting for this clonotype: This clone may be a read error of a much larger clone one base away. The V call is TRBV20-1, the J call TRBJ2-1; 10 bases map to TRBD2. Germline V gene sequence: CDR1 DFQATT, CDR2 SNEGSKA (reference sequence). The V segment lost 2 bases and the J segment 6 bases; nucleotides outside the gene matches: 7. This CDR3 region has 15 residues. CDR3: CSARSPAGGTNEQFF. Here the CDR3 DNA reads TGCAGTGCTAGATCTCCAGCGGGAGGGACCAATGAGCAGTTCTTC.

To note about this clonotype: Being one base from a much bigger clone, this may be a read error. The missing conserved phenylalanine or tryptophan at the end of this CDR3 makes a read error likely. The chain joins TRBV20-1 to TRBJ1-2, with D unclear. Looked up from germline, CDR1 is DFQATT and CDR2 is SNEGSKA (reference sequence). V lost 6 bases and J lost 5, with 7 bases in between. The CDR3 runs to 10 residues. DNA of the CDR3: TGCAGTGCGAATGTGTATGGCTACACCTCC. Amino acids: CSANVYGYTS.